The 32 T cell receptor beta chains presented below share a single source sample, sequenced in a study of CD4 T cells in relation to SARS-CoV-2 and coronaviruses. Clones were sequenced by immunoSEQ multiplex PCR, and TCRdb holds only the in-frame ones, with some missing. The table shows tens of thousands of clones, with 88% occurring only once. Input material: memory CD4+ T cells from PBMCs. The receptors stem from an adult with COVID-19.

In its sample, this clone was seen once. The chain joins TRBV6-4 to TRBJ1-1; D is ambiguous. Between the trimmed V and J ends, which lost 0 bases and 4 bases, there was a span of 6 bases. The CDR3 sequence is 13 residues long. The germline V gene encodes CDR1 MRHNA and CDR2 SNTAGT. Here the CDR3 DNA reads TGTGCCAGCAGTGACTCAACGGTCACTGAAGCTTTCTTT. Translation: CASSDSTVTEAFF.

The chain carries TRBV11-3 and TRBJ1-4; D is perhaps TRBD1 (5 bases). Germline V gives CDR1 SGHNT, CDR2 YENEEA. CDR3 size: 15 residues. The germline V and J ends were trimmed by 0 bases and 5 bases, with 10 bases remaining between them. The CDR3 nucleotides are TGTGCCAGCAGCTTAGACGGGGCAGGGAATGAAAAACTGTTTTTT. It specifies CASSLDGAGNEKLFF.

The V call is TRBV20-1, the J call TRBJ1-1; TRBD1 is a possible D gene (5 bases). Germline CDR1 is DFQATT and CDR2 is SNEGSKA (reference sequence). Trimming cost V 6 bases and J 8 bases, with 13 bases left between them. The CDR3 totals 11 residues. The DNA for the CDR3 is TGCAGTGCCCATGGGGCATTGGAAGCTTTCTTT. It specifies CSAHGALEAFF.

This clone was detected only a few times. The V and J genes are TRBV2 and TRBJ1-1, with D perhaps matching TRBD1 (5 bases). V was clipped by 8 bases and J by 9 bases, with 13 bases between them. CDR1 SNHLY and CDR2 FYNNEI come from the germline V gene. CDR3 length: 11 residues. DNA for the CDR3: TGTGCCAGCCGGCGGGAGGGGCAAGCTTTCTTT. Translating gives CASRREGQAFF.

This rearrangement joins TRBV5-4 to TRBJ1-4; the match to TRBD1 covers 10 bases. After removal of 4 bases from V and 12 bases from J, the junction contained 9 bases not matched to a gene. Germline V gene data show CDR1 as SGHNT and CDR2 as YYREEE (reference sequence). This CDR3 has 14 residues. CDR3 residues: CASSQGTGDGELFF. CDR3 coding DNA: TGTGCCAGCAGCCAAGGGACAGGGGATGGAGAACTGTTTTTT.

V usage is TRBV9 and J usage is TRBJ1-3, with unresolved D. The germline gives CDR1 SGDLS, CDR2 YYNGEE. The CDR3 totals 17 residues. Trimming took off 0 bases at V and 0 bases at J, with 13 bases between the two ends. This chain's CDR3 is CASSVAPGLSSGNTIYF. DNA of the CDR3: TGTGCCAGCAGCGTAGCCCCCGGTCTGAGCTCTGGAAACACCATATATTTT.

The chain uses TRBV6-2 or TRBV6-3 and TRBJ2-7, with 8 bases that match TRBD1. The CDR3 consists of 17 residues. The ends lost 2 bases at V and 5 bases at J; junction bases unmatched: 14. Germline values: CDR1 MNHEY, CDR2 SVGEGT. The CDR3 region is CASSYGRDRPRGNEQYF. Here the CDR3 DNA reads TGTGCCAGCAGTTACGGCCGGGACAGGCCCCGAGGAAACGAGCAGTACTTC.

The chain recombines TRBV5-1 with TRBJ2-1; 16 bases are shared with TRBD2. Germline V gene sequence: CDR1 SGHRS, CDR2 YFSETQ. Trimming removed 4 bases from V and 6 bases from J; junction bases left unmatched: 7. The CDR3 length is 17 residues. Here the CDR3 DNA reads TGCGCCAGCAGCAAAGGGACTAGCGGGGGGGCAGGCAATGAGCAGTTCTTC. This translates into CASSKGTSGGAGNEQFF. The whole variable domain, filled in from reference TRBV5-1 and TRBJ2-1, reads KAGVTQTPRYLIKTRGQQVTLSCSPISGHRSVSWYQQTPGQGLQFLFEYFSETQRNKGNFPGRFSGRQFSNSRSEMNVSTLELGDSALYLCASSKGTSGGAGNEQFFGPGTRLTVL.

The rearrangement joins TRBV5-5 to TRBJ2-7; 10 bases are shared with TRBD1. The CDR3 totals 15 residues. V lost 3 bases, J lost 2 bases, and 5 bases stayed unmatched. Germline values: CDR1 SGHKS, CDR2 YYEKEE (reference sequence). CDR3 protein: CASSSGTGATYEQYF. The CDR3 DNA reads TGTGCCAGCAGCTCCGGGACAGGGGCAACCTACGAGCAGTACTTC.

The V and J genes are TRBV24-1 and TRBJ2-1; D might be TRBD1 (5 bases). Deletions cut 1 base from V and 9 bases from J, with 6 bases between. Germline CDR1 is KGHDR and CDR2 is SFDVKD. The CDR3 spans 12 residues. CDR3 residues: CATSDFRGEQFF. As DNA, the CDR3 is TGTGCCACCAGTGATTTTAGGGGTGAGCAGTTCTTC.

The chain joins TRBV9 to TRBJ2-3; tentative D call: TRBD1 (6 bases). Trimming removed 4 bases from V and 4 bases from J, with 16 bases in between. This CDR3 comprises 15 residues. CDR1 SGDLS and CDR2 YYNGEE come from the germline V gene. The DNA of the CDR3 is TGTGCCAGCAGCCCCACAGGGAACGACGCAGATACGCAGTATTTT. The encoded protein is CASSPTGNDADTQYF.

The chain couples TRBV7-2 to TRBJ1-2; 7 nucleotides line up with TRBD1. After removal of 5 bases from V and 6 bases from J, the junction contained 12 bases not matched to a gene. From germline, CDR1 is SGHTA and CDR2 FQGNSA. CDR3 length equals 15 residues. The DNA of the CDR3 is TGTGCCAGCAGCAAGAGGGGGCAGACCGGGCATGGCTACACCTTC. It encodes CASSKRGQTGHGYTF.

This clone was counted between two and nine times. This chain uses TRBV3-1 (or the pseudogene TRBV3-2) with TRBJ1-1, with no clear D. CDR3 length: 13 amino acids. The ends were cut back, 8 bases at V and 4 bases at J, with 14 bases in the middle. Germline CDR1 and CDR2: LGHDT and YNNKEL (reference sequence). The CDR3 sequence is CASGPWEVTEAFF. The CDR3 DNA follows: TGTGCCAGCGGTCCTTGGGAGGTCACTGAAGCTTTCTTT.

This chain links TRBV27 with TRBJ2-2, with D perhaps TRBD1 (6 bases). V lost 10 bases and J 4 bases, leaving 16 bases between the germline ends. This CDR3 spans 14 amino acids. Germline CDR1 and CDR2: MNHEY and SMNVEV (reference sequence). The chain's CDR3 is CATQRGGSTGELFF. The DNA of the CDR3 is TGTGCCACCCAACGAGGGGGTAGCACCGGGGAGCTGTTTTTT.

The chain carries TRBV5-5 and TRBJ1-1; D is possibly TRBD1 (6 bases). This CDR3 region has 14 residues. V lost 6 bases to trimming and J lost 1 base, with 13 bases between them. In germline, CDR1 is SGHKS, CDR2 YYEKEE (reference sequence). CDR3 residues: CASIPTGWNTEAFF. In nucleotides, the CDR3 is TGTGCCAGCATCCCCACAGGGTGGAACACTGAAGCTTTCTTT.

In this sample, this clone turned up a few times. The chain links TRBV30 to TRBJ1-4; the D is unclear. Trimming shortened V by 2 bases and J by 3 bases, and 10 bases separated the two germline ends. CDR1 is GTSNPN, CDR2 SVGIG, per germline (reference sequence). The CDR3 is 14 amino acids. Written as DNA, the CDR3 is TGTGCCTGGAGTAGTATACGGTCTAATGAAAAACTGTTTTTT. As protein: CAWSSIRSNEKLFF.

The count of this clone is one. The gene calls are TRBV19 and TRBJ2-3; D call uncertain. This CDR3 comprises 12 residues. The V gene lost 5 bases and the J gene lost 2 bases, with 5 bases spanning the gap. Germline lookup yields CDR1 LNHDA and CDR2 SQIVND (reference sequence). The CDR3, as DNA: TGTGCCAGTAGTCAAGTCACAGATACGCAGTATTTT. As protein: CASSQVTDTQYF.

The chain links TRBV28 to TRBJ2-3; D is unresolved. Per germline, CDR1 MDHEN and CDR2 SYDVKM. V lost 7 bases, J lost 4 bases, and 15 bases lay in between. This CDR3 region has 14 residues. CDR3 loop: CASNTEAPSDTQYF. DNA of the CDR3: TGTGCCAGCAACACTGAAGCTCCCTCAGATACGCAGTATTTT.

The chain joins TRBV5-1 to TRBJ1-1; D is ambiguous. CDR3 length: 16 amino acids. V gave up 1 base and J gave up 3 bases, with 16 bases separating them. The germline V gene has CDR1 SGHRS and CDR2 YFSETQ. CDR3 region: CASSLFGVKVDTEAFF. The CDR3 DNA sequence: TGCGCCAGCAGCTTGTTTGGGGTCAAAGTGGACACTGAAGCTTTCTTT.

The V and J genes are TRBV5-1 and TRBJ2-2; TRBD2 aligns across 8 bases. Losses at the gene ends were 3 bases for V and 2 bases for J; bases not matched to a gene: 6. The V gene's germline CDR1 is SGHRS and CDR2 YFSETQ. The CDR3 spans 16 residues. The CDR3 region has the DNA TGCGCCAGCAGCTCAGGGACTAGACCTAACACCGGGGAGCTGTTTTTT. Encoded protein: CASSSGTRPNTGELFF.

The V gene is TRBV29-1, the J gene TRBJ1-4; D remains ambiguous. Trimming took 4 bases from V and 7 from J, leaving 13 bases between them. Germline CDR1 and CDR2: SQVTM and ANQGSEA. The CDR3 is made up of 13 amino acids. CDR3 sequence reads: CSVAGTSSEKLFF. The CDR3 DNA reads TGCAGCGTTGCCGGTACGTCTAGTGAAAAACTGTTTTTT.

This chain uses TRBV7-2 with TRBJ1-1; the D is unclear. V shed 4 bases and J shed 3 bases, with 9 bases lying between them. The V gene's germline CDR1 is SGHTA and CDR2 FQGNSA. The CDR3 is 13 residues long. The CDR3 bases are TGTGCCAGCAGCTCAACAACTGACACTGAAGCTTTCTTT. Translating gives CASSSTTDTEAFF.

This sequence joins TRBV7-2 and TRBJ1-5; no clear D gene. The CDR3 totals 14 residues. CDR1 is SGHTA and CDR2 is FQGNSA in the germline V gene. With 1 base removed from V and 6 bases from J, the gap between germline ends came to 10 bases. Written as DNA, the CDR3 is TGTGCCAGCAGCTTAGGTGACCCGGGTCAGCCCCAGCATTTT. Translation gives CASSLGDPGQPQHF.

This chain joins TRBV24-1 and TRBJ1-5; D ambiguous. Trimming took 9 bases from V and 7 from J, leaving 15 bases between them. CDR1 is KGHDR, CDR2 SFDVKD, per germline. The CDR3 covers 13 residues. CDR3 residues: CATLGGSGQPQHF. The DNA of the CDR3 is TGTGCCACCCTTGGAGGGTCGGGACAGCCCCAGCATTTT.

This rearrangement joins TRBV3-1 (or the pseudogene TRBV3-2) to TRBJ2-1; 9 bases map to TRBD2. Germline assignment: CDR1 LGHDT and CDR2 YNNKEL (reference sequence). The CDR3 contains 17 residues. V was clipped by 3 bases and J by 5 bases; unmatched bases: 11. The CDR3 is CASSQGVTSGGNNEQFF. In DNA form, the CDR3 reads TGTGCCAGCAGCCAGGGGGTGACTAGCGGCGGTAACAATGAGCAGTTCTTC.

The rearrangement uses TRBV14 and TRBJ2-7; 9 bases are a match to TRBD1. Trimming cost V 3 bases and J 3 bases; bases outside gene matches: 6. Germline V CDR1 and CDR2: SGHDN, FVKESK. The CDR3 contains 15 residues. The CDR3 region has the DNA TGTGCCAGCAGCCAGACCGGGACAGGGTTCTACGAGCAGTACTTC. This codes for CASSQTGTGFYEQYF.

The chain joins TRBV10-3 to TRBJ2-7; 12 nucleotides agree with TRBD1. In germline, CDR1 is ENHRY, CDR2 SYGVKD. With V trimmed by 9 bases and J by 7 bases, 10 bases remained unmatched. CDR3 size: 14 residues. The CDR3, as DNA: TGTGCCATTCCCCGGGGACAGGGGGCTTGGGAGCAGTACTTC. Protein sequence: CAIPRGQGAWEQYF.

The rearrangement uses TRBV28 and TRBJ1-5, with 7 bases aligning to TRBD1. The CDR3 is 16 residues long. Germline V gene lookup returns CDR1 MDHEN and CDR2 SYDVKM. The V and J ends lost 3 bases and 0 bases, in that order; junction bases with no gene match: 5. The CDR3 loop reads CASSLWGQNSNQPQHF. DNA of the CDR3: TGTGCCAGCAGTTTGTGGGGACAGAATAGCAATCAGCCCCAGCATTTT. The whole variable domain, filled in from reference TRBV28 and TRBJ1-5, reads DVKVTQSSRYLVKRTGEKVFLECVQDMDHENMFWYRQDPGLGLRLIYFSYDVKMKEKGDIPEGYSVSREKKERFSLILESASTNQTSMYLCASSLWGQNSNQPQHFGDGTRLSIL.

This sequence joins TRBV7-2 and TRBJ2-3, with 11 bases identical to TRBD2. Germline CDR1 is SGHTA and CDR2 is FQGNSA. V was pared by 5 bases and J by 8 bases, with 9 bases of the junction left unmatched. The length of the CDR3 is 15 residues. The CDR3 region is CASSGGIAGGGTQYF. The DNA for the CDR3 is TGTGCCAGCAGCGGCGGGATAGCGGGGGGGGGTACGCAGTATTTT.

This chain joins TRBV5-1 and TRBJ1-1; no reliable D call. Germline lookup yields CDR1 SGHRS and CDR2 YFSETQ. V was clipped by 2 bases and J by 5 bases, with 7 bases between them. The CDR3 consists of 12 residues. CDR3 DNA: TGCGCCAGCAGCTTACAGAATACTGAAGCTTTCTTT. Its protein product is CASSLQNTEAFF.

The chain has TRBV7-9 and TRBJ1-1; no reliable D call. Per the germline V gene, CDR1 is SEHNR and CDR2 is FQNEAQ (reference sequence). Trimming took off 5 bases at V and 6 bases at J, with 4 bases between the two ends. This CDR3 region has 10 residues. DNA for the CDR3: TGTGCCAGCAGCCACTCTGAAGCTTTCTTT. Translated: CASSHSEAFF.

This clone was detected once. This sequence joins TRBV5-8 and TRBJ1-1, with 11 bases fitting TRBD1. CDR3 length: 16 residues. Germline CDR1 is SGHTS and CDR2 is YDEGEE. The ends lost 5 bases at V and 5 bases at J; junction bases unmatched: 11. This chain's CDR3 is CASRPPGTGGRTEAFF. The CDR3 DNA sequence: TGTGCCAGCAGACCACCAGGGACAGGGGGTCGGACTGAAGCTTTCTTT.